This T cell receptor beta chain appears in the sequencing data of a study of Ad26.COV2.S vaccination and SARS-CoV-2 variants. Study details: Ad26.COV2.S shots went into the muscle once or twice, 56 days apart.

Specified treatment: some 20 received Ad26.COV2.S at low or high dose, single or two shots; 5 received placebo; per-sample allocation not given. Day 63 after the first injection of vaccine or placebo was the sampling time. An adult donor aged 18-55 years was enrolled in Boston. An Ad26 vector that expressed Wuhan-strain SARS-CoV-2 spike constituted the vaccine. In germline, CDR1 is MNHEY, CDR2 SMNVEV (reference sequence). Trimming at V came to 1 base and at J to 8 bases, leaving 7 bases not matched to a gene. This CDR3 is 16 amino acids long. Assay used: immunoSEQ multiplex PCR; TCRdb lists only in-frame clones, some missing. The data hold under 550,000 clones, with roughly 90% observed a single time.

The source material was peripheral blood, sampled in a trial of Ad26.COV2.S vaccine versus placebo. The chain joins TRBV27 to TRBJ1-6; 8 positions match TRBD1. This clonotype was sampled from a person between 18 and 59 years old who received the Ad26.COV2.S COVID-19 vaccine or a placebo. CDR3 sequence reads: CASSLFSQDRDSPLHF. The CDR3 coding sequence is TGTGCCAGCAGTTTATTCTCCCAGGACAGGGATTCACCCCTCCACTTT.